This TCR beta chain was identified in a study of blood T cell repertoires in COVID-19. About the research overall: The United States, Italy and Spain supplied acute and convalescent COVID-19 samples. PBMCs, B-cell-depleted T cells, or T cells were the source of the cDNA or gDNA that made up the material.

V was pared by 4 bases and J by 7 bases, with 11 bases of the junction left unmatched. The CDR3 is 16 amino acids. The germline gives CDR1 SGHRS, CDR2 YFSETQ. As handled by the study authors: It was from reference gene primer amplification that nucleated cell counts were estimated. Sequenced by immunoSEQ multiplex PCR; TCRdb stores in-frame clones only, minus some. D and trimming come from the DNA, and the V and J calls and clone size come from that table. This repertoire shows 150,000 to 200,000 clones, around 87% found once; its top ten account for approximately 0.93%. The clonotype originates from a woman younger than 30 who had recovered from COVID-19. The specimen was peripheral blood. V and J are TRBV5-1 and TRBJ2-2, with 9 positions matching TRBD2. The CDR3 loop is CASSTRAGGQGGELFF. CDR3 coding DNA: TGCGCCAGCAGCACCCGGGCGGGGGGGCAAGGCGGGGAGCTGTTTTTT.